This TCR beta chain was found in a study of cytomegalovirus exposure and HLA in healthy donors (dated 2017 in TCRdb). Turning to the overall study: According to an earlier analysis of a few hundred of the donors, about 170 million T cells yielded over 90 million unique TCR beta sequences and around 280 Gb of sequence data. An early release covering about 600 HLA-typed donors comprised roughly 300 gigabases of sequencing data and roughly 85 million unique TCR sequences. Of the 350 to 400 genotyped donors, approximately 83% fell in the genetic ancestry cluster associated with self-reported Caucasian donors. The study aimed to test whether cataloging public T cell receptors could reveal signatures of past pathogen exposure. The study used immunosequencing to profile the T cell repertoires of under 700 subjects and linked those repertoires to cytomegalovirus serostatus. Besides the first cohort of around 700 subjects, a separate validation cohort made up of 120 different subjects was used. To predict cytomegalovirus infection status, the study combined high-throughput TCR immunosequencing, statistical association of individual TCRs with disease status, and machine learning. A later analysis re-examined previously published TCR beta repertoires from just over 650 donors and added high-resolution HLA genotyping to investigate patterns of TCR occurrence. In the later analysis, no new phenotypic data were used to find candidate immune exposures; instead, reliance was placed on TCR beta sequences and their occurrence across donors. In an earlier analysis of 587 of the donors, high-throughput TCR beta sequencing was used to judge whether each TCR beta V gene segment behaved as functional or pseudogenic. Donor age, sex, ethnicity and CMV serostatus were compiled together with the repertoire data. A later genetic analysis took genome-wide SNP genotypes for about 55% of the 666 donors and used that subset as a discovery cohort. All discovery cohort repertoires had been generated on a single sequencing platform. HLA typing covered class I and class II loci at four-digit resolution. Typing coverage differed by locus: A, B, C, DRB1 and DQB1 were typed in roughly 620-640 donors, DQA1 in about 550, DPA1 in some 600, and DPB1 in just under 490. About five DR-DQ haplotypes were handled as single units for association and clustering because linkage in the cohort was strong. On average, roughly 250,000 unique TCR beta nucleotide sequences were sequenced per donor among several hundred genotyped donors of the cohort, with around 19% of those sequences being non-productive. The paper as a whole reports these results and caveats: The study listed 150 to 200 TCR beta chains as associated with cytomegalovirus. A later analysis found that HLA-associated TCR beta chains were more clonally expanded and had lower generation probabilities than equally common non-associated chains. Compared with the roughly 670-donor mean, donors in an Asian-associated ancestry cluster had fewer N-insertions in productive TCRs, according to a later genetic analysis. In an earlier analysis of fewer than 700 of the donors, most TCR beta V segments appeared in productive rearrangements about 87% or about 30% of the time, broadly matching IMGT annotations. It was suggested by the authors that the approach could potentially be generalized to other disease states and immunological phenotypes. Because counts were too low, 15 to 20 rarely observed V segments, including chromosome 9 orphons, were left out of the earlier analysis of approximately 580 of the donors. V-gene and J-gene trimming of TCR beta chains was associated with a missense DCLRE1C variant in a later genetic analysis, and the association was replicated in an independent cohort. In a later analysis, the rate of TCR association differed among HLA loci, with DRB1 alleles having the most associated TCRs and HLA-C alleles having the fewest. Linkage disequilibrium might explain the correlated functional status among segregating V segments, but an unknown experimental factor could not be excluded. The presence/absence analyses assumed that sequencing depth was roughly uniform across donors, and that assumption may not be true. According to a later analysis, most CMV-associated TCR beta chains appeared to be HLA-restricted, and the HLA associations seemed to be driven largely by CMV exposure. While some public TCRs were present in many individuals, most TCR sequences turned up only very rarely across donors. HLA typing was unavailable for some donors at each locus, so association tests used only the typed subset. Several of the top co-occurrence clusters appeared to be linked to parvovirus B19, influenza, CMV and Epstein-Barr virus, according to a later analysis. Assigning TCR associations to individual alleles was difficult when HLA alleles, especially DR and DQ, strongly co-occurred. A cluster of highly shared sequence variants was judged likely to be a technical artifact of the sequencing pipeline. CMV serostatus was the only immune exposure information available for the cohort. A further reported finding was that TCR beta sequences accurately predicted the HLA-A and HLA-B alleles for most subjects in the first cohort. In vitro tests confirmed that a few of the cytomegalovirus-associated TCR beta chains recognize cytomegalovirus antigens. At a false discovery rate of 0.05, a later analysis linked some 18,000 TCR beta sequences to specific HLA alleles. In this cohort, only TCR beta chains were sequenced, and detectable features were limited by the absence of alpha or paired-chain data. The classifier was reported to diagnose cytomegalovirus status with high specificity and sensitivity in both the original cohort and the validation cohort. Some IMGT-functional V segments, including TRBV6-2 and TRBV6-3, could not be told apart with the 87-base-pair reads, so those segments were excluded.

The cohort consisted of 650 to 700 healthy bone marrow donors. At the time of sampling, every cohort member was nominally healthy, though immune exposures that went unrecorded were likely present. The donor tested CMV seronegative, placing the donor among the 350 or so seronegative members of the cohort. A peripheral blood sample was collected from each donor, and TCR beta sequencing was performed on peripheral blood mononuclear cells. The Qiagen DNeasy Blood Extraction Kit was used to extract genomic DNA from the blood cell samples. Library preparation was by the immunoSEQ multiplex PCR assay. The multiplex PCR relied on a mix of 60 forward primers for TCR Vbeta segments and 13 reverse primers for TCR Jbeta segments. A multiplex PCR assay on genomic DNA amplified the CDR3 region of rearranged TCR beta genes. The amplified TCR beta libraries were sequenced on the Illumina HiSeq System as 87-base-pair reads. The authors processed their data as follows. A later analysis counted tens of millions of unique TCR beta chains across the 690 or so repertoires, and 9 million to 14 million of these chains were shared by at least two donors. Raw reads were error-corrected and collapsed into unique sequences with a nearest-neighbor algorithm that merged closely related sequences to remove PCR and sequencing errors. To assign V, D and J gene segments, CDR3 sequences were aligned to IMGT reference sequences. For a sequence to be retained, a match of at least six nucleotides to both a V gene segment and a J gene segment was required. A rearrangement counted as productive if the CDR3 had no stop codons and remained in frame with V and J, and every other rearrangement counted as non-productive. Following IMGT convention, CDR3 was defined as the stretch from the second conserved V-encoded cysteine to the conserved J-encoded phenylalanine. In an earlier analysis of just under 600 of the donors, sequences lacking an unambiguous match to a single V gene segment were excluded. In an earlier analysis of several hundred of the donors, V segments were called functional above 56.7% productive rearrangements and were called segregating when the between-donor standard deviation exceeded 5%. A statistical classification framework was developed to diagnose cytomegalovirus status using the catalog of TCR beta chain sequences. In a later analysis, TCR nucleotide sequences were compared against IMGT/GENE-DB human TR gene sequences so that V and J genes could be assigned. In a later analysis, CDR3 sequences and most-parsimonious VDJ recombination scenarios were assigned using the TCRdist pipeline. In a later analysis, each TCR beta chain was defined by its CDR3 amino acid sequence together with its V-gene family, and reads lacking a unique V-gene family were excluded. A later analysis removed several hundred highly shared, low-generation-probability nucleotide sequences to deal with suspected cross-contamination and a sequencing artifact. In a later analysis, a clonal expansion index for each public chain was calculated from normalized within-repertoire ranks of inferred template counts. A later analysis computed generation probabilities with a VDJ recombination model fitted to out-of-frame rearrangements, and checked the results against IGoR. In a later analysis, TCR-TCR, TCR-HLA and TCR-CMV co-occurrence was scored with hypergeometric tests, and a repertoire-size bias correction was applied to TCR pairs. A later analysis estimated false discovery rates by permuting HLA or CMV assignments 20 times. In a later analysis, co-occurring TCRs were grouped using DBSCAN, and TCRdist sequence similarity was added for clustering within HLA-allele-positive subsets. For co-occurrence clustering, repertoires with fewer than 30,000 or more than 120,000 public chains were excluded, along with 5 or 6 repertoires with anomalous nucleotide sharing. The source is immuneACCESS, and TCRdb retained only in-frame sequences with V and J called. Part of the clones is not carried over; for the studies checked, unresolved V genes explain less than half of this, and the remainder is unexplained. The D gene and trimming were derived from the DNA, and the V and J assignments and clone size from that table. This sample has roughly 190,000 clones in its table, and under 80% of those were observed once. The top ten constitute around 3.2% of the sample.

In regard to this clone: Its antigen has not been determined. Per-base quality was not reported, and no clone a single base away is much larger than it.

Counted from cysteine to phenylalanine, this CDR3 has 16 amino acids. The entry retains the CDR3 DNA only, 48 bases that are in frame from base 1. The germline V gene provides CDR1 SGDLS and CDR2 YYNGEE. V was cut back by 3 bases and J by 2 bases, leaving a gap of 14 bases between them. Rearrangement joined TRBV9 to TRBJ2-2, and TRBD1 may be the D gene, going by 6 matching bases. Sequencing used PBMCs. This receptor was identified in a man aged 35-49 years in good health and CMV-seronegative. At the DNA level, the sequence is TGTGCCAGCAGCGCCGACAGGTCCTTCAACACCGGGGAGCTGTTTTTT. The resulting protein is CASSADRSFNTGELFF.